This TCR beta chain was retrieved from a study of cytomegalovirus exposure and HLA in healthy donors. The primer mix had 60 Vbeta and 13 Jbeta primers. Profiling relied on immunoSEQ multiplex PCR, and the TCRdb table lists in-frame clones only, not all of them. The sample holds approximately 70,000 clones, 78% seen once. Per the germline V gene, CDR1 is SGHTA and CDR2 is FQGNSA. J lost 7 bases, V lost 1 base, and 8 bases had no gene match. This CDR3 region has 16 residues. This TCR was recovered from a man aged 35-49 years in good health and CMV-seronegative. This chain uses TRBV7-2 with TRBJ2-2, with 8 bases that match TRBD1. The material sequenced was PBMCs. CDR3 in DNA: TGTGCCAGCAGCTTAGTCTTACAGGGGGGTCACGGGGAGCTGTTTTTT. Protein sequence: CASSLVLQGGHGELFF.